Below, 22 T cell receptor beta chains from the same sample are listed, as sequenced in a study of lymphopenia after photon versus proton radiotherapy. The protocol was immunoSEQ multiplex PCR, while the TCRdb copy is restricted to in-frame clones and leaves out a portion. The sample comprises around 24,000 clones, 75% to 90% of which are singletons, and 5.2% rests with the top ten. The sequenced sample was peripheral blood, obtained from a patient treated with photon-based radiotherapy. These receptors all come from a young man with gastric cancer.

This rearrangement joins TRBV9 to TRBJ1-3; TRBD1 matches 8 bases. J was trimmed by 4 bases and V by 5 bases; bases with no gene match: 8. CDR1 is SGDLS and CDR2 is YYNGEE in the germline V gene. This CDR3 spans 15 amino acids. CDR3 sequence reads: CASSPGQGEGNTIYF. The CDR3 nucleotides are TGTGCCAGCAGTCCTGGACAGGGCGAAGGAAACACCATATATTTT.

This clone has more than one count but fewer than ten. The V call is TRBV21-1, the J call TRBJ1-4; the table names TRBD1, a call not compared with the DNA. TRBV21-1 is annotated as a pseudogene. The CDR3 is made up of 14 amino acids. The CDR3 bases are TGTGCCAGCAGCATCTGGGACAGGCGTGAAAAACTGTTTTTT. Protein product: CASSIWDRREKLFF.

The chain uses TRBV11-2 and TRBJ2-6; TRBD1 might be the D (5 bases). V was shortened by 5 bases and J by 1 base, with 12 bases between the two germline ends. In germline, CDR1 is SGHAT, CDR2 FQNNGV. The CDR3 runs to 16 residues. CDR3 sequence reads: CASSPTDTSGANVLTF. DNA for the CDR3: TGTGCCAGCAGCCCTACGGACACTTCTGGGGCCAACGTCCTGACTTTC.

The rearrangement links TRBV21-1 to TRBJ1-2; the table's D call, TRBD1, was not checked against the DNA. TRBV21-1 represents a pseudogene. CDR3 length: 14 residues. The CDR3 region is CASSKEGASYGYTF. CDR3 DNA sequence: TGTGCCAGCAGCAAAGAGGGGGCATCCTATGGCTACACCTTC.

This clone appeared a few times. The V and J genes are TRBV4-3 and TRBJ1-5; 10 positions match TRBD1. The CDR3 loop spans 16 amino acids. CDR1 and CDR2 from the germline V gene are LGHNA and YSLEER. The J segment lost 5 bases and the V segment lost 0 bases, leaving 4 bases of the junction unmatched. DNA for the CDR3: TGCGCCAGCAGCCAAGATCTAGGGACAGGGGATCAGCCCCAGCATTTT. It codes for CASSQDLGTGDQPQHF.

This chain connects TRBV7-8 to TRBJ2-7, with 9 nucleotides matching TRBD1. The V and J ends lost 5 bases and 1 base, in that order; junction bases with no gene match: 9. Germline CDR1 is SGHVS and CDR2 is FQNEAQ. The CDR3 spans 16 residues. In DNA form, the CDR3 reads TGTGCCAGCAGCGACTACCGACAGGGGGTTTCCTACGAGCAGTACTTC. The encoded protein is CASSDYRQGVSYEQYF.

The genes are TRBV11-2 and TRBJ1-2, with a weak D call TRBD1 (5 bases). Per the germline V gene, CDR1 is SGHAT and CDR2 is FQNNGV. The CDR3 runs to 13 residues. V lost 5 bases and J lost 4, with 11 bases in between. CDR3 amino acids: CASSPGTLYGYTF. The CDR3 DNA sequence: TGTGCCAGCAGCCCCGGGACCCTCTATGGCTACACCTTC. The full variable domain, rest sourced from reference TRBV11-2 and TRBJ1-2, is EAGVAQSPRYKIIEKRQSVAFWCNPISGHATLYWYQQILGQGPKLLIQFQNNGVVDDSQLPKDRFSAERLKGVDSTLKIQPAKLEDSAVYLCASSPGTLYGYTFGSGTRLTVV.

The V gene is TRBV5-1, the J gene TRBJ2-2, with 7 bases identical to TRBD1. Germline CDR1 is SGHRS and CDR2 is YFSETQ. J was trimmed by 6 bases and V by 2 bases; bases with no gene match: 4. The CDR3 contains 14 residues. The CDR3 reads CASSFLQGSGELFF. CDR3 coding DNA: TGCGCCAGCAGCTTTTTACAGGGGTCCGGGGAGCTGTTTTTT. The variable domain in full, with the rest retrieved from reference TRBV5-1 and TRBJ2-2, is KAGVTQTPRYLIKTRGQQVTLSCSPISGHRSVSWYQQTPGQGLQFLFEYFSETQRNKGNFPGRFSGRQFSNSRSEMNVSTLELGDSALYLCASSFLQGSGELFFGEGSRLTVL.

This chain uses TRBV7-9 with TRBJ2-4; 10 positions agree with TRBD1. CDR1 is SEHNR, CDR2 FQNEAQ, per germline (reference sequence). The CDR3 length is 14 residues. The V and J ends lost 5 bases and 6 bases, in that order; junction bases with no gene match: 4. CDR3 amino acids: CASSPRDRGNIQYF. In nucleotides, the CDR3 is TGTGCCAGCAGCCCAAGGGACAGGGGAAACATTCAGTACTTC. The variable domain in full, completed from reference TRBV7-9 and TRBJ2-4, reads DTGVSQNPRHKITKRGQNVTFRCDPISEHNRLYWYRQTLGQGPEFLTYFQNEAQLEKSRLLSDRFSAERPKGSFSTLEIQRTEQGDSAMYLCASSPRDRGNIQYFGAGTRLSVL.

This rearrangement joins TRBV18 to TRBJ2-2, with D possibly TRBD2 on 5 matching bases. Germline V CDR1 and CDR2: KGHSH, LQKENI. With 3 bases removed from V and 3 bases from J, the gap between germline ends came to 11 bases. The CDR3 totals 15 residues. For the CDR3, the DNA is TGTGCCAGCTCACCGCTGAGGGCGGACACCGGGGAGCTGTTTTTT. It yields the protein CASSPLRADTGELFF.

The V gene is TRBV5-1, the J gene TRBJ2-3; D possibly uses TRBD1 or TRBD2 (5 bases each). The germline gives CDR1 SGHRS, CDR2 YFSETQ. V was pared by 4 bases and J by 5 bases, with 20 bases between. CDR3 size: 16 residues. The CDR3 is CASSEGTEAAIDTQYF. Here the CDR3 DNA reads TGCGCCAGCAGCGAGGGGACGGAGGCAGCAATAGATACGCAGTATTTT.

The count of this clone is one. The gene calls are TRBV5-1 and TRBJ2-3; 15 bases align to TRBD2. CDR1 and CDR2 from the germline V gene are SGHRS and YFSETQ. V trimming: 3 bases; J trimming: 4 bases; junction bases outside the gene matches: 3. CDR3 length: 16 amino acids. In DNA, the CDR3 is TGCGCCAGCAGCTGGGGACTAGCGGGGGGCGCAGATACGCAGTATTTT. It translates to CASSWGLAGGADTQYF.

J is TRBJ2-1 and V is TRBV14; TRBD1 matches at 7 bases. V shed 2 bases and J 4 bases; nucleotides not matched to a gene: 8. In germline, CDR1 is SGHDN, CDR2 FVKESK. The CDR3 extends over 16 amino acids. CDR3 nucleotides: TGTGCCAGCAGCCAACGTCTAGGGGGCGCGTACAATGAGCAGTTCTTC. Amino acid sequence: CASSQRLGGAYNEQFF.

This rearrangement joins TRBV25-1 to TRBJ1-2; D remains ambiguous. The CDR3 consists of 15 residues. Trimming removed 0 bases at V and 7 bases at J, with 15 bases between. Per germline, CDR1 MGHDK and CDR2 SYGVNS. The CDR3 reads CASSEYEAGVRGYTF. CDR3 bases: TGTGCCAGCAGTGAATATGAGGCCGGGGTTCGTGGCTACACCTTC.

The V gene is TRBV11-3, the J gene TRBJ2-2; 7 bases agree with TRBD2. Trimming took 5 bases from V and 0 from J; bases not matched to a gene: 12. The germline gives CDR1 SGHNT, CDR2 YENEEA. The CDR3 length is 18 residues. Here the CDR3 DNA reads TGTGCCAGCAGCATAGGACTAGGCCTAAGACCGAACACCGGGGAGCTGTTTTTT. Translated: CASSIGLGLRPNTGELFF.

This clone was seen once. The chain recombines TRBV19 with TRBJ2-2; D unresolved. The CDR3 has 16 amino acids. Germline lookup yields CDR1 LNHDA and CDR2 SQIVND (reference sequence). V was cut by 6 bases and J by 6 bases, with 20 bases left in between. CDR3 sequence reads: CASRRKENLVAGELFF. In DNA form, the CDR3 reads TGTGCCAGTAGAAGGAAGGAGAACCTGGTGGCCGGGGAGCTGTTTTTT.

The chain carries TRBV14 and TRBJ2-7; 8 nucleotides align to TRBD2. Germline-derived CDR1 and CDR2 are SGHDN and FVKESK. V trimming: 5 bases; J trimming: 3 bases; junction bases outside the gene matches: 9. The CDR3 is 15 residues long. The CDR3: CASSSQAGAIYEQYF. In DNA, the CDR3 is TGTGCCAGCAGCTCACAAGCGGGAGCAATCTACGAGCAGTACTTC.

By share, this clone counts as medium-sized. The rearrangement joins TRBV6-1 to TRBJ2-7; D is undetermined. CDR3 length: 15 amino acids. With 3 bases removed from V and 1 base from J, the gap between germline ends came to 13 bases. Germline-derived CDR1 and CDR2 are MNHNS and SASEGT. CDR3 amino acids: CASSELVASSYEQYF. The CDR3 nucleotides are TGTGCCAGCAGTGAGCTTGTGGCCTCTTCCTACGAGCAGTACTTC.

The chain has TRBV15 and TRBJ2-5; D may correspond to TRBD1 or TRBD2 (5 bases each). V dropped 3 bases and J dropped 7 bases, with 15 bases sitting between them. Germline V gene data show CDR1 as LNHNV and CDR2 as YYDKDF (reference sequence). This CDR3 has 14 residues. The CDR3 sequence: CATSRPGTEGTQYF. The CDR3 bases are TGTGCCACCAGCAGGCCCGGGACCGAGGGGACCCAGTACTTC.

The chain uses TRBV19 and TRBJ1-1; D remains unclear. Trimming removed 5 bases from V and 2 bases from J, with 12 bases in between. The CDR3 contains 14 residues. Germline CDR1 is LNHDA and CDR2 is SQIVND (reference sequence). CDR3: CASSSGRSNTEAFF. In DNA, the CDR3 is TGTGCCAGTAGTTCAGGTAGATCTAACACTGAAGCTTTCTTT. Filled out from reference TRBV19 and TRBJ1-1, the complete variable domain reads DGGITQSPKYLFRKEGQNVTLSCEQNLNHDAMYWYRQDPGQGLRLIYYSQIVNDFQKGDIAEGYSVSREKKESFPLTVTSAQKNPTAFYLCASSSGRSNTEAFFGQGTRLTVV.

The genes are TRBV5-1 and TRBJ1-1; D call uncertain. Germline V gene lookup returns CDR1 SGHRS and CDR2 YFSETQ. This CDR3 has 13 residues. The V end lost 0 bases, the J end lost 2 bases, and 5 bases lay between the germline ends. The DNA for the CDR3 is TGCGCCAGCAGCTTGGGCGACAACACTGAAGCTTTCTTT. This sequence encodes CASSLGDNTEAFF.

This clone was counted a single time. This chain uses TRBV27 with TRBJ2-1; tentatively, D is TRBD1 or TRBD2 (5 bases each). Trimming took 6 bases from V and 8 from J, leaving 14 bases between them. Per the germline V gene, CDR1 is MNHEY and CDR2 is SMNVEV (reference sequence). The CDR3 has 13 amino acids. In DNA form, the CDR3 reads TGTGCCAGCAGCCCATGGGGGAATGATGAGCAGTTCTTC. It translates to CASSPWGNDEQFF.